Listed below are T cell receptor beta chains from one sample, sequenced in a study of identical twins. MiXCR, applied by TCRdb to the 5' RACE reads, yields one record per CDR3 protein. In the table there are nearly 900,000 distinct CDR3 sequences, around an eighth of which are singletons. The same data also contributed to another study, on yellow fever vaccine responses in identical twins.

The material sequenced was PBMCs. The receptor source for this set is a woman under 30 in good health. Both conserved end residues are part of each CDR3. D genes are given only for firm matches. Size is omitted from some rows. Given values are once, few, many or a class for expanded clones.

j_call,v_call,clone_size,cdr3_length,d_call,cdr3_aa,cdr3_nt
TRBJ2-1,TRBV7-8,.,15,.,CASRSTRGRYNEQFF,TGTGCCAGCAGATCGACTAGGGGACGATACAATGAGCAGTTCTTC
TRBJ2-3,TRBV29-1,few,13,.,CSVLSPSTDTQYF,TGCAGCGTTCTCAGCCCTAGCACAGATACGCAGTATTTT
TRBJ1-2,TRBV24-1,.,15,.,CATSDSRRSLGGYTF,TGTGCCACCAGTGATTCTCGCCGATCCCTCGGCGGCTACACCTTC
TRBJ2-7,TRBV10-3,few,14,TRBD2,CAISEGPAGGEQYF,TGTGCCATCAGTGAGGGTCCAGCGGGGGGTGAGCAGTACTTC
TRBJ2-3,TRBV5-4,.,15,.,CASSFGFSSTDTQYF,TGTGCCAGCAGCTTCGGTTTTTCTAGCACAGATACGCAGTATTTT
TRBJ1-2,TRBV10-2,few,12,TRBD1,CASSESRGGYTF,TGCGCCAGCAGTGAGAGCAGGGGGGGCTACACCTTC
TRBJ2-2,TRBV10-2,.,16,TRBD2,CPSSAGTSGKGGELFF,TGCCCCAGCAGTGCCGGGACTAGCGGGAAGGGCGGGGAGCTGTTTTTT
TRBJ2-2,TRBV12-3/TRBV12-4,.,14,.,CASRPGRRFGELFF,TGTGCCAGCCGCCCCGGGAGACGATTTGGGGAGCTGTTTTTT
TRBJ2-5,TRBV7-9,few,14,.,CASSLTPLEETQYF,TGTGCCAGCAGCCTGACTCCTCTTGAGGAGACCCAGTACTTC
TRBJ2-1,TRBV3-1,.,16,.,CASSQGGRVLDNEQFF,TGTGCCAGCAGCCAAGGCGGCAGGGTTCTCGACAATGAGCAGTTCTTC
TRBJ2-3,TRBV12-3/TRBV12-4,few,18,.,CASSPPSGNSRYTDTQYF,TGTGCCAGCAGCCCACCCTCGGGGAACTCACGATACACAGATACGCAGTATTTT
TRBJ2-5,TRBV5-1,.,15,TRBD1,CASSWGQGGGETQYF,TGCGCCAGCAGCTGGGGACAGGGTGGGGGAGAGACCCAGTACTTC
TRBJ2-1,TRBV7-2,few,16,TRBD2,CASSPSREGRGNEQFF,TGTGCCAGCAGCCCTAGTCGGGAGGGCCGCGGTAATGAGCAGTTCTTC
TRBJ2-7,TRBV5-6,.,15,.,CASSLGPTKWYEQYF,TGTGCCAGCAGCTTGGGACCTACGAAGTGGTACGAGCAGTACTTC
TRBJ2-3,TRBV15,few,13,.,CATATWGTDTQYF,TGTGCCACCGCGACCTGGGGCACAGATACGCAGTATTTT
TRBJ1-5,TRBV28,.,14,TRBD1,CASTRTGMNQPQHF,TGTGCCAGCACCCGGACAGGGATGAATCAGCCCCAGCATTTT
TRBJ2-7,TRBV3-1,few,14,.,CASSARRPPYEQYF,TGTGCCAGCAGTGCTCGGCGGCCCCCCTACGAGCAGTACTTC
TRBJ2-1,TRBV4-1,.,18,TRBD2,CASSQVPTAGGPHNEQFF,TGCGCCAGCAGCCAAGTTCCCACAGCGGGAGGGCCTCACAATGAGCAGTTCTTC
TRBJ2-1,TRBV20-1,once,14,TRBD2,CSASRTSGDNEQFF,TGCAGTGCTAGCAGGACTAGCGGGGACAATGAGCAGTTCTTC
TRBJ2-1,TRBV7-2,few,15,.,CASSLAPGSSGEQFF,TGTGCCAGCAGCTTAGCACCCGGGTCTAGTGGGGAGCAGTTCTTC
TRBJ2-6,TRBV2,few,19,.,CASSESLGGGSSGANVLTF,TGTGCCAGCAGTGAATCTTTAGGGGGTGGGAGCTCTGGGGCCAACGTCCTGACTTTC
TRBJ1-2,TRBV27,.,15,.,CASSLFQGTNYGYTF,TGTGCCAGCAGTTTATTCCAGGGAACTAACTATGGCTACACCTTC
TRBJ2-1,TRBV19,.,17,TRBD2,CASSARALAGAGNEQFF,TGTGCCAGTAGTGCCAGGGCCCTAGCGGGAGCCGGCAATGAGCAGTTCTTC
TRBJ2-5,TRBV12-3/TRBV12-4,few,14,TRBD2,CASRSVGGEETQYF,TGTGCCAGCAGGTCCGTGGGAGGGGAAGAGACCCAGTACTTC
TRBJ2-1,TRBV4-1,.,15,.,CASSQAGLVRNEQFF,TGCGCCAGCAGCCAAGCGGGGCTAGTGAGGAATGAGCAGTTCTTC
TRBJ2-3,TRBV28,.,15,.,CASSVAGLGRGTQYF,TGTGCCAGCAGTGTGGCGGGGTTGGGGCGGGGTACGCAGTATTTT
TRBJ1-6,TRBV2,few,14,.,CASRPRTVDSPLHF,TGTGCCAGCAGGCCGAGGACAGTCGATTCACCCCTCCACTTT
TRBJ2-1,TRBV15,few,15,TRBD1,CATSRRGQGQVLRFF,TGTGCCACCAGCAGGCGGGGACAGGGTCAGGTATTACGGTTCTTC
TRBJ1-1,TRBV5-1,.,14,.,CASSAGPENTEAFF,TGCGCCAGCAGCGCGGGACCGGAGAACACTGAAGCTTTCTTT
TRBJ2-3,TRBV12-3/TRBV12-4,few,16,TRBD1,CASSLGQGAGTDTQYF,TGTGCCAGCAGTTTAGGGCAGGGGGCGGGTACAGATACGCAGTATTTT
TRBJ2-7,TRBV7-2,.,12,TRBD1,CASSGQAHEQYF,TGTGCCAGCAGCGGACAGGCTCACGAGCAGTACTTC
TRBJ2-1,TRBV5-1,many,15,TRBD1,CASSFWGTGGNEQFF,TGCGCCAGCAGCTTTTGGGGGACAGGGGGCAATGAGCAGTTCTTC
TRBJ2-2,TRBV20-1,.,13,.,CSATWGAGSQLFF,TGCAGTGCTACCTGGGGGGCGGGGTCGCAGCTGTTTTTT
TRBJ2-3,TRBV5-1,.,18,TRBD2,CASNPTSFASSGWDTQYF,TGCGCCAGCAACCCGACTAGCTTCGCAAGTTCAGGGTGGGATACGCAGTATTTT
TRBJ2-1,TRBV5-1,few,16,TRBD2,CASSLSASGSYNEQFF,TGCGCCAGCAGCTTGAGCGCTAGCGGCTCCTACAATGAGCAGTTCTTC